This paragraph reports one T cell receptor beta chain. This receptor's antigen is unknown. Base quality data are lacking; no much larger clone is found one base away. The data belong to a study of shared clonotypes between healthy human individuals (TCRdb year 2020). Looking at the study overall: The cohort comprised a couple of women and a few men aged 18 to 49 years. Different laboratories and diverse techniques were used to prepare libraries and sequence TCR repertoires, to increase sequencing depth and limit assay-specific biases. The study deeply sequenced blood TCR repertoires of roughly five healthy adults to estimate repertoire size and the extent of clonotype sharing between individuals. Between about 0.8 and 9 billion PBMCs per donor were obtained by leukapheresis. Per donor, three plates each were used for CD4 naive and CD4 memory, two for CD8 naive, and one for CD8 memory. Results the study describes overall, beyond this receptor: Based on pairwise subsampling, the degree of clonotype sharing among donors was expected to be affected by sequencing depth. When a handful of donors were compared, the shared fraction of clonotypes was about 5.2% for naive CD4, roughly 3.3% for naive CD8, roughly 2.5% for memory CD4, and around 0.37% for memory CD8. The genetic and exposure-history diversity represented was limited by the small number of donors. Compared with non-shared clonotypes, clonotypes shared by all four sorted-subset donors had higher generation probabilities. Larger estimated clonotype richness was generally found for naive subsets than for memory subsets. Sampling was restricted to blood, and TCR repertoires in tissues likely differ from the TCR repertoires found in blood. Even with the large sequencing depth, rarefaction of the sorted-subset datasets indicated that sequencing was incomplete.

For the CD8 naive samples, CD45RO-negative cells were positively selected for CCR7, yielding a CD45RA+CCR7+ population from which TemRA cells were excluded. The donors were healthy, HIV-negative adults who had no recently reported acute infections or vaccinations. Every donor was a Caucasian adult living in Nashville, Tennessee, USA. Blood was collected by leukapheresis, and PBMCs were isolated by Ficoll-Histopaque density gradient centrifugation and then cryopreserved in liquid nitrogen vapor phase. Analytical flow cytometry was used to check the purity and quantity of every magnetically sorted T cell population. From each sorted fraction, genomic DNA was isolated and quantified by UV absorbance on a Nanodrop 2000c. Using the deep immunoSEQ assay, TCR CDR3 regions were amplified from genomic DNA by multiplex PCR. For each cell subset, the extracted genomic DNA was distributed evenly across all wells of several immunoSEQ 96-well plates, and each plate served as one replicate. Each replicate PCR for sorted subsets received about 220 ng genomic DNA, equal to around 32,000 T cell genomes. Purified libraries were quantified with a Qubit 3.0 fluorometer, sized on a Bioanalyzer 2100, and re-quantified with the KAPA Library Quantification kit. Every immunoSEQ 96-well plate was sequenced on a dedicated single-read 150-cycle Illumina NextSeq 550 flow cell. As for the authors' bioinformatics: Because the immunoSEQ output held only junctional sequences and lacked quality scores, the filtering could not match the filtering applied to full-length reads. Sequences were annotated with PyIR, a Python wrapper for IgBLAST v1.9, using IMGT germline references to assign V/J genes and CDR3. Reads were filtered out if the reads had weak V/J assignments (E-value above 1e-6), no CDR3, stop codons, out-of-frame junctions, or ambiguous translated residues. V3J clonotypes were defined as sequences sharing the same inferred V gene, J gene, and CDR3 amino acid sequence. To compute the percentage overlap between repertoires, the number of shared unique clonotypes was divided by the size of the smaller repertoire. Three approaches were used to assess repertoire richness: RTK rarefaction, the Chao1 estimator, and Recon v2.1 estimates of unobserved clonotypes. OLGA was used to compute generation probabilities for all TCRbeta clonotypes that the gDNA method yielded from a handful of donors. Drawn from immuneACCESS, this table holds only the in-frame rearrangements with V and J called that TCRdb kept. Clones are partly lost; checked studies trace under half to an unresolved V gene and leave the rest unexplained. The V and J calls and the clone size are those of that table, but D and trimming were determined from the DNA. Across this sample there are about 590,000 clones, with about 95% seen only once. The top ten clonotypes cover about 0.11% of the sample.

CDR1 and CDR2 are read off the germline V gene as SGHVS and FNYEAQ. Taken from cysteine to phenylalanine, the CDR3 has 16 residues. The only DNA kept is the CDR3, 48 bases in frame from the first base. V and J are trimmed by 4 bases and 7 bases, and the gene matches miss 11 bases of the junction. This TCR derives from a woman under 40 in good health. The sequenced sample consisted of naive CD8+ T cells sorted from blood. The cell subset or site label corresponds to: CD45RA+CCR7+. The chain couples TRBV7-6 to TRBJ2-1, and 9 junctional nucleotides match TRBD2. CDR3 region: CASSWYIAGEGNEQFF. The bases are TGTGCCAGCAGCTGGTATATAGCGGGAGAAGGAAATGAGCAGTTCTTC. When the CDR3 is completed using the reference TRBV7-6 and TRBJ2-1 genes on either side, the full variable domain is GAGVSQSPRYKVTKRGQDVALRCDPISGHVSLYWYRQALGQGPEFLTYFNYEAQQDKSGLPNDRFSAERPEGSISTLTIQRTEQRDSAMYRCASSWYIAGEGNEQFFGPGTRLTVL.